This record looks at one T cell receptor (beta chain) sequence and its context. The antigen remains unidentified. These data belong to a study of blood T cells in healthy people across ages. Study conclusions and caveats: The study could not conclusively compare naive and antigen-experienced cells, given its unsorted PBMCs.

Caucasian, healthy and from Russia, the donors were aged between roughly 6 and 95. The use of a sample-barcoded 5' primer and a J-beta primer mix characterized a second PCR of about 7 to 12 cycles. TCRdb redid the calling of the 5' RACE reads with MiXCR, one entry per CDR3 protein. The table has about 640,000 distinct CDR3 sequences, about 30% seen once. Germline lookup yields CDR1 MDHEN and CDR2 SYDVKM. V was pared by 1 base and J by 6 bases, with 7 bases between. The CDR3 is 12 residues long. This sequence was found in a woman older than 75 in good health. Specimen: blood. The chain joins TRBV28 to TRBJ2-7, with D unclear. The CDR3 region is CASSLSPVEQYF. The CDR3, as DNA: TGTGCCAGCAGTTTATCTCCTGTCGAGCAGTACTTC.